The 24 T cell receptor beta chains listed next were all sequenced from one sample in a study of neurological immune-mediated disorders. TCRdb re-analysed the 5' RACE reads in MiXCR, keeping a single row per CDR3 protein. The sample shows some 18,000 distinct CDR3 sequences, 6.5% to 9% of them seen only once. The sequencing input was CD8+ T cells from blood. The receptor source for this set is a woman aged 25 to 39 with HTLV-1-associated myelopathy (HAM/TSP).

This clonotype was seen at least ten times. The J gene is TRBJ1-2, the V gene TRBV7-9; 7 nucleotides align to TRBD1. This CDR3 is 16 amino acids long. Germline CDR1 and CDR2: SEHNR and FQNEAQ (reference sequence). Trimming at V came to 5 bases and at J to 4 bases, leaving 13 bases not matched to a gene. Here the CDR3 DNA reads TGTGCCAGCAGCCATCCGCGCCAGGGGGGTACCTATGGCTACACCTTC. Translation: CASSHPRQGGTYGYTF.

By its share, this clonotype is medium-sized. The chain employs TRBV6-2 or TRBV6-3 and TRBJ2-5; 8 bases are a match to TRBD1. J lost 5 bases, V lost 2 bases, and 10 bases had no gene match. Germline V gives CDR1 MNHEY, CDR2 SVGEGT. The CDR3 is made up of 16 amino acids. The CDR3 reads CASSYQLGTGVETQYF. The CDR3 DNA follows: TGTGCCAGCAGTTACCAACTCGGGACAGGAGTGGAGACCCAGTACTTC.

This clonotype appeared many times. This chain connects TRBV9 to TRBJ1-2; tentatively, D is TRBD1 (5 bases). V lost 0 bases to trimming and J lost 5 bases, with 14 bases between them. Germline V gene lookup returns CDR1 SGDLS and CDR2 YYNGEE. The CDR3 spans 15 residues. The CDR3: CASSVVSRGPYGYTF. In DNA, the CDR3 is TGTGCCAGCAGCGTAGTGAGCCGGGGCCCGTATGGCTACACCTTC.

This clonotype was seen many times. The chain combines TRBV11-2 with TRBJ2-4; D call uncertain. CDR1 SGHAT and CDR2 FQNNGV come from the germline V gene. The CDR3 length is 17 residues. V gave up 3 bases and J gave up 0 bases, with 15 bases separating them. The DNA for the CDR3 is TGTGCCAGCAGCTTCGGTGTCGTAGCCGTAGCCAAAAACATTCAGTACTTC. This translates into CASSFGVVAVAKNIQYF.

Many counts were recorded for this clonotype. This chain links TRBV7-9 with TRBJ2-2; D is uncertain. The germline V gene encodes CDR1 SEHNR and CDR2 FQNEAQ (reference sequence). Deletions cut 5 bases from V and 9 bases from J, with 10 bases between. CDR3 length equals 12 residues. The CDR3 reads CASSVGRRELFF. The CDR3, as DNA: TGTGCCAGCAGCGTAGGTCGCCGGGAGCTGTTTTTT.

This clonotype was observed many times. The V and J genes are TRBV2 and TRBJ2-3; D is undetermined. This CDR3 is built from 11 residues. V lost 8 bases, J lost 4 bases, and 7 bases lay in between. The germline V gene encodes CDR1 SNHLY and CDR2 FYNNEI. CDR3 in DNA: TGTGCCAGCTTCTTAGCAGATACGCAGTATTTT. Translating gives CASFLADTQYF.

Ten or more counts support this clonotype. The CDR3 region has the DNA TGTGCCAGCAGCTTAGTAGTCGGCCTGGAAGAGACCCAGTACTTC. Amino acid sequence: CASSLVVGLEETQYF. This chain uses TRBV7-8 with TRBJ2-5; no reliable D call. This CDR3 comprises 15 residues. Germline lookup yields CDR1 SGHVS and CDR2 FQNEAQ. V was cut by 1 base and J by 3 bases, with 12 bases left in between.

This clonotype was counted between two and nine times. The V call is TRBV5-6, the J call TRBJ2-2; D is undetermined. This CDR3 is 14 amino acids long. The germline gives CDR1 SGHDT, CDR2 YYEEEE. V lost 0 bases and J lost 8, with 11 bases in between. The DNA for the CDR3 is TGTGCCAGCAGCTTGGTCTCGGTTGCGGGGGAGCTGTTTTTT. It yields the protein CASSLVSVAGELFF.

This clonotype has ten or more counts. The chain recombines TRBV5-1 with TRBJ2-7, with D maybe TRBD2 (6 bases). This CDR3 is built from 12 residues. Germline CDR1 reads SGHRS; CDR2 reads YFSETQ. The V gene lost 4 bases and the J gene lost 2 bases, with 7 bases spanning the gap. CDR3 nucleotide sequence: TGCGCCAGCAGCCCGGGGGCCTACGAGCAGTACTTC. Protein product: CASSPGAYEQYF.

The sample holds many counts of this clonotype. The chain is built from TRBV7-9 and TRBJ2-1; D uncertain. V lost 1 base, J lost 10 bases, and 8 bases lay in between. Germline V gives CDR1 SEHNR, CDR2 FQNEAQ (reference sequence). The CDR3 consists of 12 residues. CDR3 bases: TGTGCCAGCAGCTTAGAGACAATAGAGCAGTTCTTC. This translates into CASSLETIEQFF.

Judged by abundance, this clonotype is medium-sized. This sequence joins TRBV10-3 and TRBJ2-3; TRBD2 aligns across 15 bases. Germline V CDR1 and CDR2: ENHRY, SYGVKD. J lost 0 bases, V lost 9 bases, and 13 bases had no gene match. This CDR3 is built from 19 residues. CDR3 nucleotides: TGTGCCATAAGGACTAGCGGGGGGGCCGCTCTTTCTAGCACAGATACGCAGTATTTT. Translation gives CAIRTSGGAALSSTDTQYF.

This clonotype was seen ten or more times. V is TRBV5-6 and J is TRBJ2-1; D remains unclear. The CDR3 is made up of 13 amino acids. Trimming left V 3 bases short and J 4 bases short, with 8 bases between. Germline values: CDR1 SGHDT, CDR2 YYEEEE. The CDR3 DNA sequence: TGTGCCAGCAGCTCTGGTGGGTACAATGAGCAGTTCTTC. Protein sequence: CASSSGGYNEQFF.

This clonotype has at least ten counts. The V call is TRBV4-1, the J call TRBJ1-1; TRBD1 might be the D (5 bases). The CDR3 spans 14 residues. The V gene lost 1 base and the J gene lost 7 bases, with 13 bases spanning the gap. From germline, CDR1 is MGHRA and CDR2 YSYEKL. The CDR3 loop reads CASSQARDYDEAFF. The CDR3 nucleotides are TGCGCCAGCAGCCAAGCTAGGGACTACGATGAAGCTTTCTTT.

This clonotype is labeled as large. The chain combines TRBV20-1 with TRBJ1-6; 9 bases match TRBD1. CDR1 is DFQATT and CDR2 is SNEGSKA in the germline V gene (reference sequence). The CDR3 spans 14 residues. With 7 bases clipped from V and 9 bases from J, the junction kept 10 bases outside the gene matches. The CDR3, as DNA: TGCAGTGTTTCCCCGGGACAGGGAAGTTCACCCCTCCACTTT. Translation: CSVSPGQGSSPLHF.

In this sample, this clonotype turned up many times. The chain employs TRBV13 and TRBJ2-7; TRBD1 aligns across 8 bases. Germline assignment: CDR1 PRHDT and CDR2 FYEKMQ (reference sequence). The CDR3 has 13 residues. The V gene end was trimmed by 3 bases and the J gene end by 4 bases; junction bases not matched to a gene: 2. The DNA of the CDR3 is TGTGCCAGCAGCTTCAGGGGGCAGTACGAGCAGTACTTC. This codes for CASSFRGQYEQYF.

This clonotype has just a few counts. The CDR3 loop is CASSPAPNTEAFF. The CDR3 DNA is TGTGCCAGCAGCCCCGCCCCCAACACTGAAGCTTTCTTT. This chain links TRBV7-9 with TRBJ1-1, with D hard to call. CDR3 length: 13 residues. V lost 5 bases and J lost 2, with 9 bases in between. Looked up from germline, CDR1 is SEHNR and CDR2 is FQNEAQ (reference sequence). The variable domain in full, with the rest retrieved from reference TRBV7-9 and TRBJ1-1, is DTGVSQNPRHKITKRGQNVTFRCDPISEHNRLYWYRQTLGQGPEFLTYFQNEAQLEKSRLLSDRFSAERPKGSFSTLEIQRTEQGDSAMYLCASSPAPNTEAFFGQGTRLTVV.

In this sample, this clonotype turned up many times. V usage is TRBV6-5 and J usage is TRBJ1-1; TRBD1 aligns across 8 bases. The V gene's germline CDR1 is MNHEY and CDR2 SVGAGI. The CDR3 spans 14 residues. Trimming removed 6 bases from V and 5 bases from J; junction bases left unmatched: 8. The CDR3, as DNA: TGTGCCAGCAGCCCCGGACAGGGAGGGACTGAAGCTTTCTTT. It encodes CASSPGQGGTEAFF.

This clonotype was counted ten times or more. The rearrangement uses TRBV20-1 and TRBJ1-4; TRBD1 is a possible D gene (5 bases). This CDR3 region has 14 residues. V lost 5 bases to trimming and J lost 4 bases, with 14 bases between them. Germline assignment: CDR1 DFQATT and CDR2 SNEGSKA (reference sequence). The CDR3 spells CSAGRDGSNEKLFF. CDR3 nucleotide sequence: TGCAGTGCTGGACGGGACGGAAGTAATGAAAAACTGTTTTTT.

This clonotype was picked up many times. CDR3 nucleotides: TGTGCCAGCAGGTTTCAGGGGTTGAGCACTGAAGCTTTCTTT. This codes for CASRFQGLSTEAFF. V and J are TRBV6-5 and TRBJ1-1; D perhaps matches TRBD1 (6 bases). The CDR3 has 14 residues. Germline-derived CDR1 and CDR2 are MNHEY and SVGAGI. Trimming took 6 bases from V and 4 from J, leaving 15 bases between them.

The V call is TRBV9, the J call TRBJ2-2, with D perhaps being TRBD1 or TRBD2 (5 bases each). V was trimmed by 4 bases and J by 4 bases, leaving 11 bases between them. The CDR3 length is 14 residues. CDR1 is SGDLS, CDR2 YYNGEE, per germline. The CDR3 nucleotides read TGTGCCAGCAGCTTGTTTGGGGGCACCGGGGAGCTGTTTTTT. Protein: CASSLFGGTGELFF.

This clonotype occurred many times. The chain has TRBV7-3 and TRBJ2-1, with TRBD2 matching over 9 bases. This CDR3 region has 16 residues. J gave up 3 bases and V 5 bases, and 8 bases lay outside the gene matches. Germline V gives CDR1 SGHTA, CDR2 FQGTGA. CDR3 sequence: CASSAIRTSDYNEQFF. Here the CDR3 DNA reads TGTGCCAGCAGCGCCATCCGGACTAGCGACTACAATGAGCAGTTCTTC.

This sequence joins TRBV9 and TRBJ2-7; 10 nucleotides agree with TRBD1. This CDR3 is 14 amino acids long. Germline V lookup: CDR1 SGDLS, CDR2 YYNGEE. The trim removed 4 bases at V and 7 bases at J, leaving 8 bases unmatched. CDR3 loop: CASSPRTGGGEQYF. In DNA, the CDR3 is TGTGCCAGCAGCCCGAGGACAGGGGGTGGGGAGCAGTACTTC.

The table lists this clonotype with many counts. The chain couples TRBV7-9 to TRBJ2-7; D might be TRBD1 (6 bases). Trimming stripped 1 base from V and 2 bases from J, with 12 bases between. Germline CDR1 SEHNR, CDR2 FQNEAQ (reference sequence). The CDR3 sequence is 15 residues long. The CDR3: CASSLDAGEAYEQYF. CDR3 DNA sequence: TGTGCCAGCAGCTTAGATGCAGGGGAAGCCTACGAGCAGTACTTC.

A word on this clonotype: The DNA is omitted, as the CDR3 cannot be located on it reliably, and the CDR3 follows TCRdb's listing. The chain joins TRBV5-1 to TRBJ2-1; TRBD1 was called by the table and not checked on the DNA. The CDR3 has 18 residues if both end residues are counted. Germline CDR1 and CDR2: SGHRS and YFSETQ. The CDR3 sequence: CASSFYICSAGRGRQKFF.